This TCR beta chain was retrieved from a study of shared clonotypes between healthy human individuals. TCRdb's copy holds only in-frame clones and misses some; the assay was immunoSEQ multiplex PCR. The table includes 150,000 to 200,000 clones, roughly 93% detected once. The specimen sequenced was naive CD4+ T cells sorted from blood. The subset was: CD45RA+ positively selected. The TCR sequence derives from a woman aged 25-40 years in good health.

The CDR3 DNA sequence: TGTGCCAGCAGCGAGCCCATAGCGCCCCGTGACACCCACAATGAGCAGTTCTTC. Translating it yields CASSEPIAPRDTHNEQFF. This chain joins TRBV21-1 and TRBJ2-1; the table's D call, TRBD2, has no DNA check behind it. TRBV21-1 represents a pseudogene. This CDR3 spans 18 amino acids.